The clone carrying this T cell receptor (beta chain) is deemed medium-sized. The data are from a study of neoadjuvant anti-PD-1 for oral cavity cancer. Study details: Non-progressing patients received a fourth nivolumab dose near day 43, then surgery on days 50-56.

Sample time point: after neoadjuvant nivolumab, at surgical resection. The germline V gene encodes CDR1 LNHDA and CDR2 SQIVND (reference sequence). There are 15 residues in the CDR3. The V and J ends lost 9 bases and 0 bases respectively, with 17 bases between them. Profiling relied on immunoSEQ multiplex PCR, and the TCRdb table lists in-frame clones only, not all of them. The sample has around 5,800 clones, roughly 61% seen once. The sample in question was tumor tissue, obtained after nivolumab (anti-PD-1) treatment. The V and J genes are TRBV19 and TRBJ1-1; TRBD1 might be the D (5 bases). This receptor was obtained from a person between 35 and 79 years old with oral cavity squamous cell carcinoma. In nucleotides, the CDR3 is TGTGCCAGCTATAAAATAGGGACCGTGAACACTGAAGCTTTCTTT. Translating gives CASYKIGTVNTEAFF. Full variable domain (rest looked up from reference TRBV19 and TRBJ1-1): DGGITQSPKYLFRKEGQNVTLSCEQNLNHDAMYWYRQDPGQGLRLIYYSQIVNDFQKGDIAEGYSVSREKKESFPLTVTSAQKNPTAFYLCASYKIGTVNTEAFFGQGTRLTVV.